The T cell receptor (beta chain) under discussion was sequenced for a study of T cell responses to AZD1222 COVID-19 vaccine. Background on the study: Doses given second, at about 4 or about 12 weeks, were pooled. Study-wide results and limits: Donors were mostly white British, more females; clonal diversity possibly underestimated.

Trimming took 4 bases from V and 3 from J, leaving 5 bases between them. The CDR3 length is 12 residues. Germline V gene lookup returns CDR1 MGHRA and CDR2 YSYEKL. Concerning this clone itself: Its antigen is undetermined.

The repertoire was sequenced with immunoSEQ multiplex PCR; TCRdb's copy has only in-frame clones and lacks some. This repertoire shows 68,000 or so clones, 88% found once; its top ten account for less than 9%. The rearrangement links TRBV4-1 to TRBJ2-3; D is unclear. This clonotype was sampled from an adult in good health. Material: peripheral blood, obtained on day 0 of AZD1222 vaccination. In DNA form, the CDR3 reads TGCGCCAGCAGCCCTGGGACAGATACGCAGTATTTT. Translation gives CASSPGTDTQYF.